A selection of T cell receptor beta chains follows, all from one sample in a study of identical twins. In TCRdb, the 5' RACE reads were re-called with MiXCR into one record per CDR3 protein. The sample lists about 240,000 distinct CDR3 sequences; 8% to 11% were seen once. Sequenced: memory T cells sorted from blood. The receptors here all came from a man aged 45-60 years in good health. The CDR3 runs from the conserved cysteine through the conserved F or W. D genes are given only for firm matches. Clone size is given for some rows only: seen once, a few or many times, or a class if the clone is expanded.

cdr3_length	v_call	j_call	d_call	clone_size	cdr3_aa	cdr3_nt
11	TRBV25-1	TRBJ1-6	TRBD1	many	CASSGDRALHF	TGTGCCAGCAGTGGGGACAGGGCCCTCCACTTT
15	TRBV7-2	TRBJ1-3	.	.	CASSFGPGPGNTIYF	TGTGCCAGCAGCTTTGGGCCCGGCCCTGGAAACACCATATATTTT
10	TRBV20-1	TRBJ1-5	.	many	CSASGQSQHF	TGCAGTGCTAGCGGGCAGTCCCAGCATTTT
16	TRBV12-3/TRBV12-4	TRBJ1-2	.	.	CASSLSSTGRTPGYTF	TGTGCCAGCAGTTTATCGAGTACAGGGCGGACCCCTGGCTACACCTTC
14	TRBV12-3/TRBV12-4	TRBJ2-5	TRBD2	many	CASSIGRAEETQYF	TGTGCCAGCAGTATCGGGAGGGCCGAAGAGACCCAGTACTTC
13	TRBV2	TRBJ1-2	.	few	CASSDSPNYGYTF	TGTGCCAGCAGTGATTCACCTAACTATGGCTACACCTTC
15	TRBV24-1	TRBJ2-1	TRBD1	many	CATSPTGTAWDEQFF	TGTGCCACCAGTCCAACAGGGACAGCATGGGATGAGCAGTTCTTC
14	TRBV6-5	TRBJ1-5	.	many	CASSYLGANQPQHF	TGTGCCAGCAGTTACTTAGGGGCCAATCAGCCCCAGCATTTT
12	TRBV6-1	TRBJ1-2	.	.	CASGLPNYGYTF	TGTGCCAGCGGCCTGCCTAACTATGGCTACACCTTC
16	TRBV20-1	TRBJ2-7	.	many	CSAQTPYRDKSYEQYF	TGCAGTGCCCAAACTCCGTACCGGGACAAGTCCTACGAGCAGTACTTC
15	TRBV12-3/TRBV12-4	TRBJ2-1	TRBD2	many	CASSWTSGSYNEQFF	TGTGCCAGCAGCTGGACTAGCGGCTCCTACAATGAGCAGTTCTTC
12	TRBV10-3	TRBJ1-5	.	few	CAISDQDQPQHF	TGTGCCATCAGTGATCAGGATCAGCCCCAGCATTTT
16	TRBV7-8	TRBJ2-1	TRBD1	few	CASSFSRDRVIDEQFF	TGTGCCAGCAGCTTTAGCCGGGACAGGGTTATCGATGAGCAGTTCTTC
17	TRBV2	TRBJ2-3	TRBD2	.	CASSEAPPGGGTDTQYF	TGTGCCAGCAGTGAAGCCCCCCCCGGCGGGGGAACAGATACGCAGTATTTT
11	TRBV6-5	TRBJ2-1	.	few	CASMGDNEQFF	TGTGCCAGCATGGGTGACAATGAGCAGTTCTTC
13	TRBV6-2/TRBV6-3	TRBJ1-6	.	few	CASRTYSNSPLHF	TGTGCCAGCAGGACTTACAGTAATTCACCCCTCCACTTT
16	TRBV5-8	TRBJ2-2	TRBD2	.	CASSLLSGALTGELFF	TGTGCCAGCAGCTTGCTTAGCGGGGCTTTGACCGGGGAGCTGTTTTTT
15	TRBV6-5	TRBJ2-2	.	many	CASSFSGSNTGELFF	TGTGCCAGCAGTTTTAGCGGCTCGAACACCGGGGAGCTGTTTTTT
16	TRBV4-2	TRBJ2-5	.	many	CASSQDGASSQETQYF	TGTGCCAGCAGCCAAGATGGCGCCTCAAGCCAAGAGACCCAGTACTTC
12	TRBV7-9	TRBJ2-7	.	many	CASSLIGYEQYF	TGTGCCAGCAGCTTAATCGGGTACGAGCAGTACTTC